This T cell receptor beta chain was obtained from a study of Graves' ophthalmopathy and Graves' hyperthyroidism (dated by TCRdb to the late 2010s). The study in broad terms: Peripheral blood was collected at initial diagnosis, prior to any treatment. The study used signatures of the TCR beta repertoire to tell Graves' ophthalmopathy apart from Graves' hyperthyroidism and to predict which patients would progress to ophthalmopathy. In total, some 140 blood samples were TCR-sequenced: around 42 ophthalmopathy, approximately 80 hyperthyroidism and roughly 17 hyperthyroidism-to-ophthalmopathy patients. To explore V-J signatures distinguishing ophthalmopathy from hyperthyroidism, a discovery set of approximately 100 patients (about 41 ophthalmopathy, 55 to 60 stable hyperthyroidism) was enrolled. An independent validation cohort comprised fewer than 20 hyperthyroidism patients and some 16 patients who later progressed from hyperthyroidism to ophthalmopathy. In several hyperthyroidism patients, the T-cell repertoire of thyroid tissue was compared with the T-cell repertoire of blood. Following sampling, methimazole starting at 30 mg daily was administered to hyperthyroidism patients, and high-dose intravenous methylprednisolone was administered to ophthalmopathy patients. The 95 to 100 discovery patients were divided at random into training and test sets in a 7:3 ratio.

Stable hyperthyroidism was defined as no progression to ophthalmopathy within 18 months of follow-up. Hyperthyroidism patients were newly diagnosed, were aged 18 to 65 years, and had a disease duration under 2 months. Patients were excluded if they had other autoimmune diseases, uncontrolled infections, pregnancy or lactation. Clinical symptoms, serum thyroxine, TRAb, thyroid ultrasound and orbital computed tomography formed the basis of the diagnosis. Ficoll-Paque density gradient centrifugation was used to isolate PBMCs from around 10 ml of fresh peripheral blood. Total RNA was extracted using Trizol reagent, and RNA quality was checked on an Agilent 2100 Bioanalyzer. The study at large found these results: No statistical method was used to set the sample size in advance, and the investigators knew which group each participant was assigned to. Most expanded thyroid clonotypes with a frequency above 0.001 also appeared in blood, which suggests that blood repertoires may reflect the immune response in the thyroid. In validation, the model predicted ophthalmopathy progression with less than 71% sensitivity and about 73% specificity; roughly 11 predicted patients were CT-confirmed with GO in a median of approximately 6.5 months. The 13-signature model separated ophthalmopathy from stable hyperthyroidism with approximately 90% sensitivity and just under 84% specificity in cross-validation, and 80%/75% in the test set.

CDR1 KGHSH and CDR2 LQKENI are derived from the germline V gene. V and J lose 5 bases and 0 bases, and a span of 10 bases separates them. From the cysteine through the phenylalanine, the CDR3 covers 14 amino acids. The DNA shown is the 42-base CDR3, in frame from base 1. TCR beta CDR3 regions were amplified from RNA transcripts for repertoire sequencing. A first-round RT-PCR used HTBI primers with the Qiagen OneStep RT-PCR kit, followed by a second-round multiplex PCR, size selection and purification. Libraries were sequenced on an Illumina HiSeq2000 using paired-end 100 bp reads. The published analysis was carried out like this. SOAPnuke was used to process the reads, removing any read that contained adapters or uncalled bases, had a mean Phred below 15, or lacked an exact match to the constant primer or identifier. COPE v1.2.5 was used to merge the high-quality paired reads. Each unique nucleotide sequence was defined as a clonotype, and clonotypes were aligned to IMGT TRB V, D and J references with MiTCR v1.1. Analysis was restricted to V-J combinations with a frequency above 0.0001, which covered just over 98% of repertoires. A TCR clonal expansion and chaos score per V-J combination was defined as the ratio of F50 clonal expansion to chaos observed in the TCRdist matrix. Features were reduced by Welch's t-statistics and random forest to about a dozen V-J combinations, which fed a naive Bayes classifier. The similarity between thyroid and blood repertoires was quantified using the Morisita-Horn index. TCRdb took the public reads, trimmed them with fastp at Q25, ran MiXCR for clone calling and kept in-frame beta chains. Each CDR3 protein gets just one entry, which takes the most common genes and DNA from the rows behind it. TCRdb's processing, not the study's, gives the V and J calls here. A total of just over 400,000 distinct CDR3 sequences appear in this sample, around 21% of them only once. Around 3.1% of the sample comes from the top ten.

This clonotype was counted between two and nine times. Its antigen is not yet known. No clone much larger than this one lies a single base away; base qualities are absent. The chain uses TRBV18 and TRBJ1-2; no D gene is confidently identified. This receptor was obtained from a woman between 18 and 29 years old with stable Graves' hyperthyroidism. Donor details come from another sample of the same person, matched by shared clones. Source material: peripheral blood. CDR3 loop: CASSETDSNYGYTF. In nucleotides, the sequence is TGTGCCAGCTCAGAGACGGATTCTAACTATGGCTACACCTTC.